These T cell receptor beta chains were read from a single sample in a study of T cell changes during pregnancy in multiple sclerosis. Generated by immunoSEQ multiplex PCR, the TCRdb table keeps only in-frame clones and is missing some. The data contain 55,000 to 80,000 clones, about 94% of them singletons. The sequencing here drew on peripheral blood, taken in the third trimester of pregnancy. The receptors were gathered from a female donor with multiple sclerosis, enrolled in a pregnancy study. The CDR3 runs from the conserved cysteine through the conserved F or W. The D gene is left open where the match is weak. Only part of the rows carry a size: once, few, many, or a class if the clone is expanded.

>TRBV25-1|.|TRBJ1-5|.
CASSEGGLSNQPQHF
TGTGCCAGCAGTGAGGGGGGGCTAAGCAATCAGCCCCAGCATTTT
>TRBV19|.|TRBJ1-5|.
CASSIIRGWDNQPQHF
TGTGCCAGTAGTATTATAAGGGGTTGGGACAATCAGCCCCAGCATTTT
>TRBV6-5|once|TRBJ2-7|TRBD1
CASSYSGTGSYEQYF
TGTGCCAGCAGTTATTCCGGGACAGGGTCCTACGAGCAGTACTTC
>TRBV5-1|.|TRBJ1-2|.
CASSLSTNYGYTF
TGCGCCAGCAGCTTGAGCACTAACTATGGCTACACCTTC
>TRBV5-6|once|TRBJ2-2|.
CASVRTGRGTGELFF
TGTGCCAGCGTTAGGACGGGCAGGGGCACCGGGGAGCTGTTTTTT
>TRBV19|.|TRBJ2-3|TRBD1
CASRRDRGLTDTQYF
TGTGCCAGTAGGAGGGACAGGGGGCTCACAGATACGCAGTATTTT
>TRBV30|.|TRBJ1-3|.
CAWSVRPGTGNTIYF
TGTGCCTGGAGTGTCCGACCGGGTACTGGAAACACCATATATTTT
>TRBV19|.|TRBJ2-1|TRBD2
CASSFTSGGNNEQFF
TGTGCCAGTAGTTTCACTAGCGGGGGCAACAATGAGCAGTTCTTC
>TRBV18|.|TRBJ2-5|.
CASSPPSGETQYF
TGTGCCAGCTCACCACCGAGCGGGGAGACCCAGTACTTC
>TRBV5-1|once|TRBJ1-6|TRBD1
CASSPFLDRGNSPLHF
TGCGCCAGCAGCCCCTTTTTAGACAGGGGAAATTCACCCCTCCACTTT
>TRBV5-1|.|TRBJ1-1|.
CASSLTTDWTGNTEAFF
TGCGCCAGCAGCTTGACGACAGATTGGACGGGGAACACTGAAGCTTTCTTT
>TRBV6-6|.|TRBJ1-1|TRBD1
CASSYGTGVPEAFF
TGTGCCAGCAGTTACGGGACAGGGGTCCCTGAAGCTTTCTTT
>TRBV7-9|.|TRBJ2-1|TRBD1
CASSLERGQGLYNEQFF
TGTGCCAGCAGCTTAGAGCGCGGACAGGGACTCTACAATGAGCAGTTCTTC
>TRBV25-1|.|TRBJ2-3|.
CASSARDIITDTQYF
TGTGCCAGCAGTGCCCGGGACATAATCACAGATACGCAGTATTTT
>TRBV5-5|.|TRBJ1-1|.
CASTPVGGGETEAFF
TGTGCCAGCACCCCCGTGGGGGGGGGTGAGACTGAAGCTTTCTTT
>TRBV6-1|.|TRBJ1-2|.
CASSHGGDYGYTF
TGTGCCAGCAGCCACGGGGGGGACTATGGCTACACCTTC
>TRBV6-5|.|TRBJ1-1|TRBD1
CASSWDRAGTEAFF
TGTGCCAGCAGTTGGGACAGGGCAGGCACTGAAGCTTTCTTT
>TRBV6-4|.|TRBJ2-7|.
CASSDRGRTTYEQYF
TGTGCCAGCAGTGACCGTGGGCGGACTACCTACGAGCAGTACTTC
>TRBV5-5|.|TRBJ1-2|TRBD1
CASSPRDSSYGYTF
TGTGCCAGCAGCCCCCGGGACAGCAGCTATGGCTACACCTTC
>TRBV7-3|.|TRBJ2-2|.
CASSLGVGTGELFF
TGTGCCAGCAGCTTGGGCGTGGGTACCGGGGAGCTGTTTTTT
>TRBV5-5|.|TRBJ1-6|.
CASSFGARGSDSPLHF
TGTGCCAGCAGCTTTGGGGCCCGGGGGTCCGATTCACCCCTCCACTTT
>TRBV10-3|.|TRBJ2-7|.
CAISELPLAEQYF
TGTGCCATCAGTGAGCTCCCCCTAGCCGAGCAGTACTTC
>TRBV6-5|.|TRBJ1-5|TRBD1
CASRLQGPGQPQHF
TGTGCCAGCAGGTTACAGGGGCCGGGTCAGCCCCAGCATTTT
>TRBV27|.|TRBJ2-2|.
CASRPTNTGELFF
TGTGCCAGCAGACCTACGAACACCGGGGAGCTGTTTTTT
>TRBV18|once|TRBJ1-3|.
CASSQGSGNTIYF
TGTGCCAGCTCACAGGGGTCTGGAAACACCATATATTTT
>TRBV30|.|TRBJ1-2|.
CARGLGAVTNYGYTF
TGTGCCCGCGGTCTAGGGGCAGTCACTAACTATGGCTACACCTTC
>TRBV7-9|many|TRBJ1-2|.
CASSLEGATGYTF
TGTGCCAGCAGCTTAGAGGGAGCAACCGGCTACACCTTC
>TRBV19|.|TRBJ2-1|TRBD2
CASRNSGGYNEQFF
TGTGCCAGTAGGAATAGCGGGGGGTACAATGAGCAGTTCTTC
>TRBV19|.|TRBJ1-1|TRBD1
CASTSDRGRITAFF
TGTGCCAGTACCTCAGACAGGGGCCGCATTACAGCTTTCTTT
>TRBV19|.|TRBJ2-1|TRBD2
CASTSFEGTINEQFF
TGTGCCAGTACCTCATTCGAAGGGACTATCAATGAGCAGTTCTTC
>TRBV18|.|TRBJ2-6|.
CATKISSGANVLTF
TGTGCCACCAAGATCAGCTCTGGGGCCAACGTCCTGACTTTC
>TRBV7-9|.|TRBJ2-2|.
CASSSSRQTMGLPGELFF
TGTGCCAGCAGCTCAAGTCGGCAGACTATGGGATTGCCCGGGGAGCTGTTTTTT
>TRBV10-3|.|TRBJ1-1|.
CAIRASAGNTEAFF
TGTGCCATCAGGGCCTCGGCAGGGAACACTGAAGCTTTCTTT
>TRBV7-9|.|TRBJ2-7|.
CASPAPPNYEQYF
TGTGCCAGCCCCGCGCCTCCGAACTACGAGCAGTACTTC
>TRBV30|.|TRBJ2-7|.
CAWMREGSTYEQYF
TGTGCCTGGATGAGAGAAGGGAGCACCTACGAGCAGTACTTC
>TRBV6-1|once|TRBJ2-7|TRBD1
CASREGQGAYEQYF
TGTGCCAGCAGGGAAGGGCAGGGGGCCTACGAGCAGTACTTC
>TRBV27|once|TRBJ1-5|TRBD1
CASSGDRGYQPQHF
TGTGCCTCCAGTGGCGACAGGGGATACCAGCCCCAGCATTTT
>TRBV9|.|TRBJ2-5|TRBD1
CASSVRQGEETQYF
TGTGCCAGCAGCGTAAGACAGGGTGAAGAGACCCAGTACTTC
>TRBV4-3|.|TRBJ2-1|TRBD2
CASSQRLSGGGHEQFF
TGCGCCAGCAGCCAAAGACTTAGCGGGGGGGGGCATGAGCAGTTCTTC
>TRBV7-2|.|TRBJ2-5|.
CASSLGRRGNQETQYF
TGTGCCAGCAGCTTAGGTCGGAGGGGAAACCAAGAGACCCAGTACTTC
>TRBV2|.|TRBJ2-7|.
CASSQSFTSYEQYF
TGTGCCAGCTCCCAGTCCTTTACCTCCTACGAGCAGTACTTC
>TRBV6-5|.|TRBJ2-7|.
CASSSGQLSYEQYF
TGTGCCAGCAGTTCCGGACAGCTCTCCTACGAGCAGTACTTC
>TRBV7-3|.|TRBJ2-1|TRBD2
CASSTGTSGHNEQFF
TGTGCCAGCAGCACCGGGACTAGCGGCCACAATGAGCAGTTCTTC
>TRBV25-1|once|TRBJ2-7|.
CASSEGRSEQYF
TGTGCCAGCAGTGAAGGTAGGAGCGAGCAGTACTTC
>TRBV7-2|.|TRBJ2-7|TRBD2
CASSPAGTSGYEQYF
TGTGCCAGCAGCCCAGCCGGGACTAGCGGTTACGAGCAGTACTTC
>TRBV11-3|.|TRBJ1-5|TRBD1
CASSLPRGTGGYQPQHF
TGTGCCAGCAGCTTACCTAGGGGGACAGGGGGATATCAGCCCCAGCATTTT
>TRBV18|once|TRBJ2-7|.
CASSPLSGQTTEQYF
TGTGCCAGCTCACCACTGTCTGGACAGACTACCGAGCAGTACTTC
>TRBV14|.|TRBJ2-3|TRBD2
CASSLIAGGPTDTQYF
TGTGCCAGCAGCCTTATAGCGGGGGGGCCCACAGATACGCAGTATTTT
>TRBV7-2|.|TRBJ2-7|TRBD1
CASSLVSTSSGQIMSEQYF
TGTGCCAGCAGCTTAGTTTCCACCTCTTCGGGACAGATAATGTCCGAGCAGTACTTC
>TRBV9|.|TRBJ2-2|TRBD2
CASSVAGGGELFF
TGTGCCAGCAGCGTAGCGGGGGGCGGGGAGCTGTTTTTT